This TCR beta chain was found in a study of cytomegalovirus exposure and HLA in healthy donors. Study-wide background: Tens of millions of unique TCR sequences came from HLA-typed donors in an early release. Study observations and caveats: In a later analysis, at a false discovery rate of 0.05, fewer than 20,000 TCR beta sequences were associated with HLA alleles.

Concerning this clone: No antigen is known for it.

60 Vbeta and 13 Jbeta primers were used in PCR. Method: immunoSEQ multiplex PCR; TCRdb's copy keeps in-frame clones and lacks some. The sample yields 160,000 or so clones, just under 80% seen once. Sequenced sample: PBMCs. The TCR comes from a man aged 30-40 years in good health and CMV-seronegative.

CDR3 amino acids: CALWQGGDYGYTF. The CDR3 DNA sequence: TGTGCCCTTTGGCAGGGGGGAGACTATGGCTACACCTTC. The chain has TRBV27 and TRBJ1-2; 7 positions agree with TRBD1. Germline CDR1 is MNHEY and CDR2 is SMNVEV (reference sequence). V was clipped by 11 bases and J by 3 bases; unmatched bases: 9. The CDR3 is 13 amino acids.